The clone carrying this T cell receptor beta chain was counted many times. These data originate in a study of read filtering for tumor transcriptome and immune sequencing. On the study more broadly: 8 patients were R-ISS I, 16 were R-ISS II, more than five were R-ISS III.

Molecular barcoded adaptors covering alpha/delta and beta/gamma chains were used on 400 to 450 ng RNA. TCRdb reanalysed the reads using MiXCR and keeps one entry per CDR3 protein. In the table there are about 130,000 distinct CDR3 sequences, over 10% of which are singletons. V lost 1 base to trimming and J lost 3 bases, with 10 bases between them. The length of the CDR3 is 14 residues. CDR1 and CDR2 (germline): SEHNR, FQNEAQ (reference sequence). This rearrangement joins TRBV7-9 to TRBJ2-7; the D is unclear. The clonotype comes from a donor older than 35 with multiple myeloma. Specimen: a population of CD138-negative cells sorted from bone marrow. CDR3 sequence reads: CASSLGQAFYEQYF. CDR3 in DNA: TGTGCCAGCAGCTTAGGGCAGGCCTTCTACGAGCAGTACTTC. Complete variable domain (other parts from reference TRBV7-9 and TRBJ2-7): DTGVSQNPRHKITKRGQNVTFRCDPISEHNRLYWYRQTLGQGPEFLTYFQNEAQLEKSRLLSDRFSAERPKGSFSTLEIQRTEQGDSAMYLCASSLGQAFYEQYFGPGTRLTVT.